Listed here are 7 T cell receptor beta chains from one sample, sequenced in a study of Graves' ophthalmopathy and Graves' hyperthyroidism. RNA transcripts were the source from which TCR beta CDR3 regions were amplified. Second-round multiplex PCR followed a first-round RT-PCR using HTBI primers. A single record per CDR3 protein comes from TCRdb applying MiXCR to the multiplex PCR reads. The sample gives 1 million to 1.3 million distinct CDR3 sequences, about 40% of which show up once; 11% is in the top ten. The sequencing sample was made of peripheral blood or thyroid tissue (not recorded which). All receptors come from an adult man with Graves' hyperthyroidism.

This clonotype has more than one count but fewer than ten. The chain has TRBV20-1 and TRBJ2-7; 7 bases are shared with TRBD2. With V trimmed by 0 bases and J by 3 bases, 8 bases remained unmatched. The CDR3 is made up of 15 amino acids. Germline CDR1 and CDR2: DFQATT and SNEGSKA (reference sequence). The CDR3 nucleotides are TGCAGTGCTAGAGATTGGGGGGGAGTAAGCTACGAGCAGTACTTC. Amino acids: CSARDWGGVSYEQYF.

The rearrangement joins TRBV10-3 to TRBJ2-7, with TRBD2 identical over 7 bases. There are 14 residues in the CDR3. CDR1 is ENHRY and CDR2 is SYGVKD in the germline V gene. Trimming removed 3 bases from V and 6 bases from J; junction bases left unmatched: 8. DNA of the CDR3: TGTGCCATCAGTGACCAGCGGGACCTCGGCGAGCAGTACTTC. Translated: CAISDQRDLGEQYF.

There are a few counts of this clonotype. The V gene is TRBV7-2, the J gene TRBJ2-7; D is unclear. Germline-derived CDR1 and CDR2 are SGHTA and FQGNSA. The CDR3 is 15 amino acids. Trimming took 0 bases from V and 2 from J, leaving 11 bases between them. CDR3 in amino acids: CASSLASEYTYEQYF. The CDR3 nucleotides are TGTGCCAGCAGCTTAGCCAGTGAATACACCTACGAGCAGTACTTC. The whole variable domain, remainder taken from reference TRBV7-2 and TRBJ2-7, is GAGVSQSPSNKVTEKGKDVELRCDPISGHTALYWYRQSLGQGLEFLIYFQGNSAPDKSGLPSDRFSAERTGGSVSTLTIQRTQQEDSAVYLCASSLASEYTYEQYFGPGTRLTVT.

This clonotype was observed a few times. The CDR3 DNA reads TGCGCCAGCAGCCATGGGGCAGCGAGGCGGGGGAGCCAAGAGACCCAGTACTTC. Its translation: CASSHGAARRGSQETQYF. The rearrangement uses TRBV4-1 and TRBJ2-5; 7 bases are a match to TRBD2. CDR1 is MGHRA, CDR2 YSYEKL, per germline. The J segment lost 1 base and the V segment lost 3 bases, leaving 14 bases of the junction unmatched. The CDR3 extends over 18 amino acids.

This clonotype has just a few counts. V gene TRBV10-3 combines with J gene TRBJ1-1; D perhaps matches TRBD1 (6 bases). Trimming shortened V by 10 bases and J by 0 bases, and 24 bases separated the two germline ends. CDR1 and CDR2 from the germline V gene are ENHRY and SYGVKD. The CDR3 contains 17 residues. The CDR3 spells CASRTHRPGQMNTEAFF. DNA for the CDR3: TGTGCCAGCAGGACACACAGACCCGGACAGATGAACACTGAAGCTTTCTTT.

This clonotype has at least ten counts. The chain links TRBV14 to TRBJ2-5; 8 bases are shared with TRBD1. V trimming: 1 base; J trimming: 0 bases; junction bases outside the gene matches: 7. CDR1 SGHDN and CDR2 FVKESK come from the germline V gene. The CDR3 has 17 amino acids. The CDR3 sequence is CASSQVPGTGYQETQYF. The CDR3 nucleotides read TGTGCCAGCAGCCAAGTCCCCGGGACAGGCTACCAAGAGACCCAGTACTTC.

This clonotype was observed a single time. The chain recombines TRBV9 with TRBJ2-7; the D gene is possibly TRBD1 (5 bases). The V end lost 5 bases, the J end lost 2 bases, and 17 bases lay between the germline ends. CDR3 length equals 15 residues. Germline loops: CDR1 SGDLS, CDR2 YYNGEE. The DNA for the CDR3 is TGTGCCAGCAGTGACTCGGTGGGGCTTGCCTACGAGCAGTACTTC. It is translated as CASSDSVGLAYEQYF. Variable domain in full (rest from reference TRBV9 and TRBJ2-7): DSGVTQTPKHLITATGQRVTLRCSPRSGDLSVYWYQQSLDQGLQFLIQYYNGEERAKGNILERFSAQQFPDLHSELNLSSLELGDSALYFCASSDSVGLAYEQYFGPGTRLTVT.